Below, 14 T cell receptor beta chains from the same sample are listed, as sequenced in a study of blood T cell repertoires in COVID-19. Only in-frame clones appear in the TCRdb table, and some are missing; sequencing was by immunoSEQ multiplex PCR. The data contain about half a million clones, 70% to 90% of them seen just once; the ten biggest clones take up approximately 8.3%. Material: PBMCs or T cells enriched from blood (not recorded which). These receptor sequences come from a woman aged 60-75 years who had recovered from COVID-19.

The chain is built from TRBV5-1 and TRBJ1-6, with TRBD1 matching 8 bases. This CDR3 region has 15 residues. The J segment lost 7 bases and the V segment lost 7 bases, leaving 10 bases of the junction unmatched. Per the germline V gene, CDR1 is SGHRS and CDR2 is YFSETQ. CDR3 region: CASAGGATINSPLHF. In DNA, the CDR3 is TGCGCCAGCGCAGGGGGCGCGACTATCAATTCACCCCTCCACTTT.

The CDR3 coding sequence is TGTGCCAGCAGCTTAGTAGGGGCCCTGGGAGAAAAACTGTTTTTT. Translated: CASSLVGALGEKLFF. The chain joins TRBV7-9 to TRBJ1-4, with a tentative D call TRBD1 (5 bases). CDR1 is SEHNR, CDR2 FQNEAQ, per germline (reference sequence). The CDR3 is 15 residues long. V lost 1 base, J lost 8 bases, and 14 bases lay in between.

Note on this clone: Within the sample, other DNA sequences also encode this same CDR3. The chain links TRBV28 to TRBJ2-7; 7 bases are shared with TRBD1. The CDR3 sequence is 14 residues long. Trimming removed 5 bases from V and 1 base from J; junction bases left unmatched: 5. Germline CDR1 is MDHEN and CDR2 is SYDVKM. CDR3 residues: CASSLRQGSYEQYF. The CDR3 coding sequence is TGTGCCAGCAGTCTACGACAGGGATCCTACGAGCAGTACTTC.

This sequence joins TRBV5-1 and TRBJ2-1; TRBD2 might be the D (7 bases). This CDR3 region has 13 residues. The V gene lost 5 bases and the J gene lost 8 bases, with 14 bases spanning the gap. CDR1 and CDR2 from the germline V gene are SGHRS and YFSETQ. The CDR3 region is CASRWGGPDEQFF. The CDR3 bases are TGCGCCAGCAGGTGGGGGGGGCCAGATGAGCAGTTCTTC.

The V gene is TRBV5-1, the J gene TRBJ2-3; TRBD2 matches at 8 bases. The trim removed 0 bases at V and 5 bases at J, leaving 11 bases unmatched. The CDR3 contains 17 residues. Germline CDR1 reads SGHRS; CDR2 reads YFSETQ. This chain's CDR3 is CASSLEGAGVAVDTQYF. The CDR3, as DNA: TGCGCCAGCAGCTTGGAGGGAGCGGGGGTGGCGGTAGATACGCAGTATTTT.

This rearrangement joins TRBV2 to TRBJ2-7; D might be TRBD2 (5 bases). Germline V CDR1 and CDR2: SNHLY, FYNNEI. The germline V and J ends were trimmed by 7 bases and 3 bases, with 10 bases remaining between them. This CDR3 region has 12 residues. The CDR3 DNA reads TGTGCCAGCACCCTGGGGAGCTACGAGCAGTACTTC. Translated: CASTLGSYEQYF. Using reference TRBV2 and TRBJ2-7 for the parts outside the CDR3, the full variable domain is EPEVTQTPSHQVTQMGQEVILRCVPISNHLYFYWYRQILGQKVEFLVSFYNNEISEKSEIFDDQFSVERPDGSNFTLKIRSTKLEDSAMYFCASTLGSYEQYFGPGTRLTVT.

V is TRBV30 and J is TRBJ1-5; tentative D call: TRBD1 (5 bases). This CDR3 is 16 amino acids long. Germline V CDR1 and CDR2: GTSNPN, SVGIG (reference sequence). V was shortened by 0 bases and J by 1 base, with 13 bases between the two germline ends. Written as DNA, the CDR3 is TGTGCCTGGAGTGTAAGGGGCCGAGGCAGCAATCAGCCCCAGCATTTT. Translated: CAWSVRGRGSNQPQHF.

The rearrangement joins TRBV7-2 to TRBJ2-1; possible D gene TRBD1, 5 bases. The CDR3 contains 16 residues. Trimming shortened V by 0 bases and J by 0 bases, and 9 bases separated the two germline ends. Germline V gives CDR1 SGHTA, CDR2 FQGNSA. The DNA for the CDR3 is TGTGCCAGCAGCTTAGCGCACAGGAGCTCCTACAATGAGCAGTTCTTC. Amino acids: CASSLAHRSSYNEQFF.

The CDR3 nucleotides are TGTGCCAGCAGCGGGCAGGGACAGGATAATTCACCCCTCCACTTT. Amino acids: CASSGQGQDNSPLHF. The chain joins TRBV5-4 to TRBJ1-6, with 8 bases matching TRBD1. The V and J ends lost 4 bases and 5 bases, in that order; junction bases with no gene match: 5. This CDR3 is 15 amino acids long. CDR1 and CDR2 (germline): SGHNT, YYREEE (reference sequence).

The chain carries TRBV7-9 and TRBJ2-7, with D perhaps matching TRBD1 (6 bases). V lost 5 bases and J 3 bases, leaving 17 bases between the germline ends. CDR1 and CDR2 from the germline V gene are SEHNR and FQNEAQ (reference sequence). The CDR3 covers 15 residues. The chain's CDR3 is CASSPPGHKFYEQYF. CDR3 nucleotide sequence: TGTGCCAGCAGCCCACCGGGACACAAGTTCTACGAGCAGTACTTC.

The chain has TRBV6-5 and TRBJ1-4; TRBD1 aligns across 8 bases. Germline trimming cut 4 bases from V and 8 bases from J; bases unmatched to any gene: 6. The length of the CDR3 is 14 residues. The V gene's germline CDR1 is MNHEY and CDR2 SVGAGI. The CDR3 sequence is CASSSWQGAEKLFF. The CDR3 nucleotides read TGTGCCAGCAGTTCTTGGCAGGGGGCCGAAAAACTGTTTTTT.

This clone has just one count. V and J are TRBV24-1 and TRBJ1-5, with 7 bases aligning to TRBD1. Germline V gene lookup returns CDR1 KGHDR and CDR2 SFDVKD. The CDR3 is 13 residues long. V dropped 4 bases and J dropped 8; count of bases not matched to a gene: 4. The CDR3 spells CATSETGRKPQHF. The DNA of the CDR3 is TGTGCCACCAGTGAGACAGGGAGGAAGCCCCAGCATTTT.

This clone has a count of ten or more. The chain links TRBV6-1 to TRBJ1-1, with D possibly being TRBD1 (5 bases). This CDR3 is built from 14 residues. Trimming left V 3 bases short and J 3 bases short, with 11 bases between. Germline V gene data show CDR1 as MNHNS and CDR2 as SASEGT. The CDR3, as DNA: TGTGCCAGCAGTGAGGCAGGGTCACACACTGAAGCTTTCTTT. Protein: CASSEAGSHTEAFF.

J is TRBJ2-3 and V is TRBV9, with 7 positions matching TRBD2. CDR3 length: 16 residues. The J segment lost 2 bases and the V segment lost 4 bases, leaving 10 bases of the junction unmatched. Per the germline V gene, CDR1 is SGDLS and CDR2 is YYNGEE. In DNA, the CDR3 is TGTGCCAGCAGCCCCCGTGGGACTACCTACACAGATACGCAGTATTTT. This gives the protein CASSPRGTTYTDTQYF.